This T cell receptor beta chain is drawn from a study of cytomegalovirus exposure and HLA in healthy donors. The PCR used 60 Vbeta and 13 Jbeta primers. This table comes from immunoSEQ multiplex PCR, and its TCRdb copy is limited to in-frame clones, with some not included. In the table there are 75,000 to 100,000 clones, 70% to 80% of which are singletons. V dropped 8 bases and J dropped 0; count of bases not matched to a gene: 7. The germline gives CDR1 SNHLY, CDR2 FYNNEI. The CDR3 sequence is 15 residues long. The sequence was collected from a man in his sixties in good health and CMV-seropositive. The chain couples TRBV2 to TRBJ2-1, with TRBD1 identical over 7 bases. The sample consisted of PBMCs. The CDR3 spells CASGETGSSYNEQFF. The CDR3 nucleotides read TGTGCCAGCGGGGAGACAGGGAGCTCCTACAATGAGCAGTTCTTC.